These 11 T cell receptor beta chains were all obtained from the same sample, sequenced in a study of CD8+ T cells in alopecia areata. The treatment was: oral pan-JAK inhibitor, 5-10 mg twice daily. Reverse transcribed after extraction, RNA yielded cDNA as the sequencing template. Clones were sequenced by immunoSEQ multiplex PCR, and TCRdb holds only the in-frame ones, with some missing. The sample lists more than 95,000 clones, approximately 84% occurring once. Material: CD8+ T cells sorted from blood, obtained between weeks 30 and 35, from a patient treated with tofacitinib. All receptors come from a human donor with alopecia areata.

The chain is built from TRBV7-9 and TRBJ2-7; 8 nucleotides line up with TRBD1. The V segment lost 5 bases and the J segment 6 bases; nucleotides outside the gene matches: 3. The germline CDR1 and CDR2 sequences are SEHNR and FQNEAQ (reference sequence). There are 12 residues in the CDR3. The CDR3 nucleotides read TGTGCCAGCAGCATAGACAGGGGCGAGCAGTACTTC. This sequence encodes CASSIDRGEQYF.

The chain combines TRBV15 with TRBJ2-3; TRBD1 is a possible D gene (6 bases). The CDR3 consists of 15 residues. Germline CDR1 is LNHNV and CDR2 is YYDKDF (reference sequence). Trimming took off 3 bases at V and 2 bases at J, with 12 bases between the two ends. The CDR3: CATSRGAYSTDTQYF. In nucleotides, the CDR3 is TGTGCCACCAGCAGGGGGGCGTACTCCACAGATACGCAGTATTTT.

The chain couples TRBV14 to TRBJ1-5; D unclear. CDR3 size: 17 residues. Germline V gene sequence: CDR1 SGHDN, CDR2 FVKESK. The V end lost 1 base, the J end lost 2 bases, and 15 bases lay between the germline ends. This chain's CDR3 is CASSQGQDPWGNQPQHF. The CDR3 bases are TGTGCCAGCAGCCAAGGGCAGGATCCATGGGGCAATCAGCCCCAGCATTTT. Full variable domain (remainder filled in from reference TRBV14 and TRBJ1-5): EAGVTQFPSHSVIEKGQTVTLRCDPISGHDNLYWYRRVMGKEIKFLLHFVKESKQDESGMPNNRFLAERTGGTYSTLKVQPAELEDSGVYFCASSQGQDPWGNQPQHFGDGTRLSIL.

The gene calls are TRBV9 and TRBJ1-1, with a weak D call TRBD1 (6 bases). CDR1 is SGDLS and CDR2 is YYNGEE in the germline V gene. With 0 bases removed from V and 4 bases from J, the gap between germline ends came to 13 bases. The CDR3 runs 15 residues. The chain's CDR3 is CASSVVGGSGTEAFF. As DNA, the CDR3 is TGTGCCAGCAGCGTAGTGGGGGGCTCCGGCACTGAAGCTTTCTTT.

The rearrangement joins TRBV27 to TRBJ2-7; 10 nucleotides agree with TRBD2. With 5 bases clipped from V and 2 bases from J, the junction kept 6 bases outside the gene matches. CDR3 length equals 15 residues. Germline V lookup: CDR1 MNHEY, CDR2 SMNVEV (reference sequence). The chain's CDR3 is CASSPRTSGTYEQYF. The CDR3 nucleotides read TGTGCCAGCAGTCCCCGGACTAGCGGAACCTACGAGCAGTACTTC.

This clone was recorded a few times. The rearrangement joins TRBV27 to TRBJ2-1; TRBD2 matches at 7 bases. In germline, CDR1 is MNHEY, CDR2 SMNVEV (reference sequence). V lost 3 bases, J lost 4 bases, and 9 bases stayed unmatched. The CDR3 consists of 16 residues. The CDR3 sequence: CASSLSAGTTYNEQFF. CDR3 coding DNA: TGTGCCAGCAGTTTGTCGGCCGGGACTACTTACAATGAGCAGTTCTTC.

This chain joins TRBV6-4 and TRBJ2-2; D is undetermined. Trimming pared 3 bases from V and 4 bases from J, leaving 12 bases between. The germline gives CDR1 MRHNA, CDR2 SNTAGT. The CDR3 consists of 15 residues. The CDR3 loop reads CASSESVDSTGELFF. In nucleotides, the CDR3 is TGTGCCAGCAGTGAAAGTGTAGATTCCACCGGGGAGCTGTTTTTT.

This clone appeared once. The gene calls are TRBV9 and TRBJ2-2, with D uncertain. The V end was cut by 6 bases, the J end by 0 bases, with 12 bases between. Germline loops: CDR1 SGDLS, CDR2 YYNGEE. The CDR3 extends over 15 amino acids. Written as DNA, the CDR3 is TGTGCCAGCAACCAAGACAAGTCGAACACCGGGGAGCTGTTTTTT. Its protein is CASNQDKSNTGELFF.

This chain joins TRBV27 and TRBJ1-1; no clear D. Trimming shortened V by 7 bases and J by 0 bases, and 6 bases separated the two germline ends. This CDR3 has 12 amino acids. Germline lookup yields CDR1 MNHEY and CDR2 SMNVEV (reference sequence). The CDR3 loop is CASTRLNTEAFF. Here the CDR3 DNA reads TGTGCCAGCACCCGTCTGAACACTGAAGCTTTCTTT.

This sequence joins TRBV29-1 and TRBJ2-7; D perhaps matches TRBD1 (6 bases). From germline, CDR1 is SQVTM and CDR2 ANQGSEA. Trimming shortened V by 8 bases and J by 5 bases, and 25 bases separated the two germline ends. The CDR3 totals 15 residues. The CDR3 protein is CSTGLVGATLDEQYF. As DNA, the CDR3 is TGCAGCACCGGTTTGGTGGGGGCAACTCTGGACGAGCAGTACTTC.

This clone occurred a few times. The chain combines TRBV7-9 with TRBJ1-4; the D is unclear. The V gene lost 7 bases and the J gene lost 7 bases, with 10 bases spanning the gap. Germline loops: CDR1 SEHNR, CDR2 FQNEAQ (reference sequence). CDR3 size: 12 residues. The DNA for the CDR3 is TGTGCCAGCACCACTCTCGGTGAAAAACTGTTTTTT. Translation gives CASTTLGEKLFF.